In this sample, the clone carrying this TCR beta chain turned up a few times. The CDR3 contains 16 residues. Germline lookup yields CDR1 SGDLS and CDR2 YYNGEE. Trimming took 3 bases from V and 5 from J; bases not matched to a gene: 11. The time point here: newly diagnosed GD, antithyroid drugs for less than 3 months. PBMCs provided the RNA from which the TCR library was made. The sample belongs to a study of regulatory T cells in long-lasting Graves disease. Across the study: Prior antithyroid drug treatment in newly diagnosed Graves' patients lasted under 3 months.

According to the study, TCR beta libraries were built with iRepertoire HTBI primers and CDR3-region Arm-PCR. TCRdb independently ran MiXCR on the multiplex PCR reads; one entry per CDR3 protein. The sample includes fewer than 650,000 distinct CDR3 sequences, 15% to 20% seen only once; the top ten take 12%. In addition, the sample was reused for a study of T cells in Graves' hyperthyroidism and ophthalmopathy. This second study notes: Based on clinical symptoms, serum thyroxine and TRAb, thyroid ultrasound and orbital computed tomography, diagnoses were reached.

The genes are TRBV9 and TRBJ2-3, with 8 positions matching TRBD1. This specimen was peripheral blood mononuclear cells (PBMCs), taken at new diagnosis, from a patient treated with antithyroid drugs. This TCR derives from a man aged 18 to 29 with Graves disease. CDR3 sequence: CASSAVQGAPGDTQYF. DNA of the CDR3: TGTGCCAGCAGCGCCGTGCAGGGGGCCCCCGGAGATACGCAGTATTTT.